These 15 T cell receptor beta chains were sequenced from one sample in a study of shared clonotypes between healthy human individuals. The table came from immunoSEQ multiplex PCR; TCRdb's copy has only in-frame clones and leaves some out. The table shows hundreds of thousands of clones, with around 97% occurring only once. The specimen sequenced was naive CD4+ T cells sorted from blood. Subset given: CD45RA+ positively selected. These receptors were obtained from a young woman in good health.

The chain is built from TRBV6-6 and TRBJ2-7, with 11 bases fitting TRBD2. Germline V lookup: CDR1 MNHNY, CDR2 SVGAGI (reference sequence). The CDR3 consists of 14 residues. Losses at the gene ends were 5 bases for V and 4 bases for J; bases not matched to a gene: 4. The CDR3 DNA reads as TGTGCCAGCAGTCTTAGCGGGAGGGGGTACGAGCAGTACTTC. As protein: CASSLSGRGYEQYF.

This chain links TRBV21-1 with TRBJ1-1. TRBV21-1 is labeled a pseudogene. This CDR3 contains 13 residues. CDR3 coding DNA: TGTGCCAGCGAGAGCCATCTAGGATCTGAAGCTTTCTTT. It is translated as CASESHLGSEAFF.

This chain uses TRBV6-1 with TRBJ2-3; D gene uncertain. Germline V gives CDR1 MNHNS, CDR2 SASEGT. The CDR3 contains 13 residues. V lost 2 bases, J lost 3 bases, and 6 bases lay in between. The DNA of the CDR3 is TGTGCCAGCAGTGAACTGGGGACAGATACGCAGTATTTT. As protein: CASSELGTDTQYF.

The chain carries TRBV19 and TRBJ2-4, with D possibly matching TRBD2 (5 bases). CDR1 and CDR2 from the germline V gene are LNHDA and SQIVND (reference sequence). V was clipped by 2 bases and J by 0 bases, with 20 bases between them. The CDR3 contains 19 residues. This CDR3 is CASSIRPASDGVAKNIQYF. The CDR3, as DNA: TGTGCCAGTAGTATACGACCAGCCTCGGACGGGGTAGCCAAAAACATTCAGTACTTC. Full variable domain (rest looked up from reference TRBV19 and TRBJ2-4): DGGITQSPKYLFRKEGQNVTLSCEQNLNHDAMYWYRQDPGQGLRLIYYSQIVNDFQKGDIAEGYSVSREKKESFPLTVTSAQKNPTAFYLCASSIRPASDGVAKNIQYFGAGTRLSVL.

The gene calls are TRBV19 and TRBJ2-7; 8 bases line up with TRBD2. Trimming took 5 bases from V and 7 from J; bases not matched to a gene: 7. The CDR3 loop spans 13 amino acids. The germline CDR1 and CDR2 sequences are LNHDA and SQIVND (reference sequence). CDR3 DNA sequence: TGTGCCAGTAGTGCCAGCGGGAGTGGGGAGCAGTACTTC. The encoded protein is CASSASGSGEQYF.

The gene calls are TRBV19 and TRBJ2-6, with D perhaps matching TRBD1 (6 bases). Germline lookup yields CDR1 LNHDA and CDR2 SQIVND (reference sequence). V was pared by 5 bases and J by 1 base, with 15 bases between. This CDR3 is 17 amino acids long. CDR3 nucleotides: TGTGCCAGTAGTCCACCAACAGGGTCGTCTGGGGCCAACGTCCTGACTTTC. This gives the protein CASSPPTGSSGANVLTF.

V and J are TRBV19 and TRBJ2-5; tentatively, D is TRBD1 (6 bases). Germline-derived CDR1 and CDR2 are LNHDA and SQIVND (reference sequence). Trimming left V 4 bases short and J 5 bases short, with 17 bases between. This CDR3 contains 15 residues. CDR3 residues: CASSNPGTPPETQYF. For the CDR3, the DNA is TGTGCCAGTAGTAATCCCGGGACACCACCTGAGACCCAGTACTTC.

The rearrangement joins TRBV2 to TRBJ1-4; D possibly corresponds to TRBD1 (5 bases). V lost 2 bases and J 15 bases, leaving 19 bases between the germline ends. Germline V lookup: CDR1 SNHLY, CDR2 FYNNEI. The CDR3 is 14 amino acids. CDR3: CASSEIVGGKVVFF. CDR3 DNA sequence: TGTGCCAGCAGTGAAATTGTGGGGGGGAAGGTGGTGTTTTTT.

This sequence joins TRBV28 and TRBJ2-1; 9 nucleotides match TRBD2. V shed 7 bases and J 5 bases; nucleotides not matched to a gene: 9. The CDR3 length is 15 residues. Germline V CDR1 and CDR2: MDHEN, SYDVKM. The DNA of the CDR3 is TGTGCCAGCACCGATAGCGGGAGTTACGACAATGAGCAGTTCTTC. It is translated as CASTDSGSYDNEQFF. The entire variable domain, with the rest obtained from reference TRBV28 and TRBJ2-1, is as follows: DVKVTQSSRYLVKRTGEKVFLECVQDMDHENMFWYRQDPGLGLRLIYFSYDVKMKEKGDIPEGYSVSREKKERFSLILESASTNQTSMYLCASTDSGSYDNEQFFGPGTRLTVL.

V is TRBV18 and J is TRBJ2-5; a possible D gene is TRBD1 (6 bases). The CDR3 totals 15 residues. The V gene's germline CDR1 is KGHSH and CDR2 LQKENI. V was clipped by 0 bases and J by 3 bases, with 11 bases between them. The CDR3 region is CASSPPHRVEETQYF. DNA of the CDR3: TGTGCCAGCTCACCACCCCACAGGGTCGAAGAGACCCAGTACTTC.

CDR3 protein: CAGGLFRETGELFF. In nucleotides, the CDR3 is TGTGCCGGTGGACTCTTCCGCGAGACCGGGGAGCTGTTTTTT. The V gene is TRBV2, the J gene TRBJ2-2, with a weak D call TRBD2 (5 bases). This CDR3 has 14 amino acids. Deletions cut 11 bases from V and 5 bases from J, with 18 bases between. Per germline, CDR1 SNHLY and CDR2 FYNNEI.

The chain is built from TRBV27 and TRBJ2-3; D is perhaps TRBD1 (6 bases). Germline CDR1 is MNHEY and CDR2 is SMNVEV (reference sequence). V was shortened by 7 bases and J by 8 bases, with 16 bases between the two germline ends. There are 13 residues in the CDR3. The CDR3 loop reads CASTLTQGGTQYF. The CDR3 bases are TGTGCCAGCACCCTCACACAGGGCGGTACGCAGTATTTT.

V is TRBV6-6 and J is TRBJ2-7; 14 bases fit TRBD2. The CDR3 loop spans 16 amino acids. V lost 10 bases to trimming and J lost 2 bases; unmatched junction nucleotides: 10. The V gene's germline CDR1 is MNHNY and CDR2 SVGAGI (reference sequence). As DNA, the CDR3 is TGTGCCACCTGGGGACTAGCGGGAGATCACGCCTACGAGCAGTACTTC. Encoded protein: CATWGLAGDHAYEQYF.

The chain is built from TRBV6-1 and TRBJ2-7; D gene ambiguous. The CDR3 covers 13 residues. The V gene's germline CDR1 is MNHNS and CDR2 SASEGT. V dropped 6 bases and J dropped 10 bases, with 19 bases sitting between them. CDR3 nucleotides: TGTGCCAGCAGCATAGGCGATGGAAGCAAACAGTACTTC. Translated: CASSIGDGSKQYF.

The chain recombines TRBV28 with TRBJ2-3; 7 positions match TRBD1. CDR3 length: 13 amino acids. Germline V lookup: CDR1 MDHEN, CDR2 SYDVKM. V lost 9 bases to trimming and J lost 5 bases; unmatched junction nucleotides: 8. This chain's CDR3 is CASGTSGGDTQYF. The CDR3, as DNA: TGTGCCAGTGGGACCTCAGGGGGAGATACGCAGTATTTT.